These 14 T cell receptor beta chains came from one sample sequenced in a study of blood T cell repertoires in COVID-19. Measured with immunoSEQ multiplex PCR; TCRdb has only the in-frame clones, and not every one. The sample shows 330,000 or so clones, 87% of them seen only once. Material: peripheral blood. These TCRs come from a man aged 30 to 45 with COVID-19, enrolled during active disease.

V gene TRBV2 combines with J gene TRBJ1-2; possible D gene TRBD1, 6 bases. The CDR3 runs to 14 residues. The germline V and J ends were trimmed by 7 bases and 4 bases, with 16 bases remaining between them. Germline CDR1 is SNHLY and CDR2 is FYNNEI. CDR3 protein: CASTTSQGTYGYTF. DNA of the CDR3: TGTGCCAGCACAACCTCACAGGGAACCTATGGCTACACCTTC.

This chain joins TRBV19 and TRBJ2-6, with D possibly TRBD1 on 5 matching bases. Germline V gene lookup returns CDR1 LNHDA and CDR2 SQIVND (reference sequence). With 4 bases removed from V and 4 bases from J, the gap between germline ends came to 14 bases. The CDR3 consists of 16 residues. The CDR3 sequence is CASSSGPRAGANVLTF. The CDR3 coding sequence is TGTGCCAGTAGTAGCGGCCCCAGGGCAGGGGCCAACGTCCTGACTTTC.

The chain has TRBV20-1 and TRBJ1-1; D is uncertain. This CDR3 contains 11 residues. V shed 0 bases and J shed 7 bases, with 6 bases lying between them. From germline, CDR1 is DFQATT and CDR2 SNEGSKA (reference sequence). CDR3 amino acids: CSARDPSEAFF. DNA for the CDR3: TGCAGTGCTAGAGATCCCAGTGAAGCTTTCTTT.

The gene calls are TRBV15 and TRBJ1-6, with 8 bases fitting TRBD1. CDR3 size: 15 residues. V shed 5 bases, J shed 10 bases, and the junction held 10 bases outside the gene matches. Germline lookup yields CDR1 LNHNV and CDR2 YYDKDF (reference sequence). The CDR3 sequence: CATSGQGPSGSPLHF. The CDR3 bases are TGTGCCACCAGCGGACAGGGCCCTTCAGGATCACCCCTCCACTTT.

This sequence joins TRBV2 and TRBJ2-4; 9 bases align to TRBD1. Trimming at V came to 2 bases and at J to 3 bases, leaving 5 bases not matched to a gene. This CDR3 is 16 amino acids long. Per germline, CDR1 SNHLY and CDR2 FYNNEI. CDR3 region: CASSEWGQGFKNIQYF. Written as DNA, the CDR3 is TGTGCCAGCAGTGAATGGGGACAGGGATTCAAAAACATTCAGTACTTC. Full variable domain (missing parts from reference TRBV2 and TRBJ2-4): EPEVTQTPSHQVTQMGQEVILRCVPISNHLYFYWYRQILGQKVEFLVSFYNNEISEKSEIFDDQFSVERPDGSNFTLKIRSTKLEDSAMYFCASSEWGQGFKNIQYFGAGTRLSVL.

The rearrangement links TRBV5-1 to TRBJ2-3; 7 positions agree with TRBD1. The V gene's germline CDR1 is SGHRS and CDR2 YFSETQ. This CDR3 region has 16 residues. V trimming: 3 bases; J trimming: 1 base; junction bases outside the gene matches: 8. CDR3 protein: CASSSRPGTGTDTQYF. DNA for the CDR3: TGCGCCAGCAGCTCGCGTCCCGGGACAGGCACAGATACGCAGTATTTT. The full variable domain, its missing parts supplied by reference TRBV5-1 and TRBJ2-3, is KAGVTQTPRYLIKTRGQQVTLSCSPISGHRSVSWYQQTPGQGLQFLFEYFSETQRNKGNFPGRFSGRQFSNSRSEMNVSTLELGDSALYLCASSSRPGTGTDTQYFGPGTRLTVL.

CDR3 DNA: TGTGCCAGCAGCCGGGGAAACATTCAGTACTTC. This sequence encodes CASSRGNIQYF. The V gene is TRBV12-3 or TRBV12-4, the J gene TRBJ2-4; TRBD2 is a possible D gene (5 bases). Trimming shortened V by 6 bases and J by 6 bases, and 6 bases separated the two germline ends. The CDR3 is made up of 11 amino acids.

The count of this clone is one. The V and J genes are TRBV15 and TRBJ1-1, with 11 bases that match TRBD1. Germline-derived CDR1 and CDR2 are LNHNV and YYDKDF (reference sequence). Trimming at V came to 4 bases and at J to 4 bases, leaving 2 bases not matched to a gene. The CDR3 sequence is 14 residues long. CDR3 region: CATSKGTGGTEAFF. Written as DNA, the CDR3 is TGTGCCACCAGCAAAGGGACAGGGGGCACTGAAGCTTTCTTT.

The chain joins TRBV21-1 to TRBJ2-2; the listed D gene, TRBD1, was not tested against the DNA. TRBV21-1 is designated a pseudogene. The CDR3 has 16 residues. CDR3 nucleotide sequence: TGTGCCAGCAGCAAAGCATGGTGGGGCGTCTCCGGGGAGCTGTTTTTT. This codes for CASSKAWWGVSGELFF.

V and J are TRBV11-2 and TRBJ2-7; 8 bases agree with TRBD1. Germline-derived CDR1 and CDR2 are SGHAT and FQNNGV. There are 16 residues in the CDR3. J lost 3 bases, V lost 0 bases, and 7 bases had no gene match. The CDR3 DNA reads TGTGCCAGCAGCTTAGATCTTGGGACAGGTCGCTACGAGCAGTACTTC. It encodes CASSLDLGTGRYEQYF.

The chain combines TRBV13 with TRBJ2-7; TRBD2 matches at 8 bases. V was pared by 4 bases and J by 5 bases, with 13 bases of the junction left unmatched. Germline V gene lookup returns CDR1 PRHDT and CDR2 FYEKMQ (reference sequence). This CDR3 is built from 16 residues. The DNA for the CDR3 is TGTGCCAGCAGCTCCCGGGAGGGCGGGAAAGGAAACGAGCAGTACTTC. Encoded protein: CASSSREGGKGNEQYF.

This chain uses TRBV4-3 with TRBJ2-2; D not resolved. The CDR3 extends over 14 amino acids. The V end lost 6 bases, the J end lost 1 base, and 9 bases lay between the germline ends. The germline gives CDR1 LGHNA, CDR2 YSLEER. The CDR3 region is CASSFTVNTGELFF. In DNA, the CDR3 is TGCGCCAGCAGTTTTACAGTGAACACCGGGGAGCTGTTTTTT.

The chain is built from TRBV21-1 and TRBJ2-6; TRBD2 is the table's D call and was not checked against the DNA. TRBV21-1 is designated a pseudogene. The CDR3 has 19 residues. The CDR3 DNA sequence: TGTGCCAGCAGCAAAGCAGCGGGCAGCTCGCACTCTGGGGCCAACGTCCTGACTTTC. This codes for CASSKAAGSSHSGANVLTF.

DNA of the CDR3: TGTGCCAGCAGTGAAGCTTGGCCAGGGTCGTCCTCGGCTAACTATGGCTACACCTTC. Its protein product is CASSEAWPGSSSANYGYTF. The chain combines TRBV6-1 with TRBJ1-2; D might be TRBD1 (5 bases). In germline, CDR1 is MNHNS, CDR2 SASEGT. The V end was cut by 0 bases, the J end by 0 bases, with 20 bases between. The CDR3 spans 19 residues.